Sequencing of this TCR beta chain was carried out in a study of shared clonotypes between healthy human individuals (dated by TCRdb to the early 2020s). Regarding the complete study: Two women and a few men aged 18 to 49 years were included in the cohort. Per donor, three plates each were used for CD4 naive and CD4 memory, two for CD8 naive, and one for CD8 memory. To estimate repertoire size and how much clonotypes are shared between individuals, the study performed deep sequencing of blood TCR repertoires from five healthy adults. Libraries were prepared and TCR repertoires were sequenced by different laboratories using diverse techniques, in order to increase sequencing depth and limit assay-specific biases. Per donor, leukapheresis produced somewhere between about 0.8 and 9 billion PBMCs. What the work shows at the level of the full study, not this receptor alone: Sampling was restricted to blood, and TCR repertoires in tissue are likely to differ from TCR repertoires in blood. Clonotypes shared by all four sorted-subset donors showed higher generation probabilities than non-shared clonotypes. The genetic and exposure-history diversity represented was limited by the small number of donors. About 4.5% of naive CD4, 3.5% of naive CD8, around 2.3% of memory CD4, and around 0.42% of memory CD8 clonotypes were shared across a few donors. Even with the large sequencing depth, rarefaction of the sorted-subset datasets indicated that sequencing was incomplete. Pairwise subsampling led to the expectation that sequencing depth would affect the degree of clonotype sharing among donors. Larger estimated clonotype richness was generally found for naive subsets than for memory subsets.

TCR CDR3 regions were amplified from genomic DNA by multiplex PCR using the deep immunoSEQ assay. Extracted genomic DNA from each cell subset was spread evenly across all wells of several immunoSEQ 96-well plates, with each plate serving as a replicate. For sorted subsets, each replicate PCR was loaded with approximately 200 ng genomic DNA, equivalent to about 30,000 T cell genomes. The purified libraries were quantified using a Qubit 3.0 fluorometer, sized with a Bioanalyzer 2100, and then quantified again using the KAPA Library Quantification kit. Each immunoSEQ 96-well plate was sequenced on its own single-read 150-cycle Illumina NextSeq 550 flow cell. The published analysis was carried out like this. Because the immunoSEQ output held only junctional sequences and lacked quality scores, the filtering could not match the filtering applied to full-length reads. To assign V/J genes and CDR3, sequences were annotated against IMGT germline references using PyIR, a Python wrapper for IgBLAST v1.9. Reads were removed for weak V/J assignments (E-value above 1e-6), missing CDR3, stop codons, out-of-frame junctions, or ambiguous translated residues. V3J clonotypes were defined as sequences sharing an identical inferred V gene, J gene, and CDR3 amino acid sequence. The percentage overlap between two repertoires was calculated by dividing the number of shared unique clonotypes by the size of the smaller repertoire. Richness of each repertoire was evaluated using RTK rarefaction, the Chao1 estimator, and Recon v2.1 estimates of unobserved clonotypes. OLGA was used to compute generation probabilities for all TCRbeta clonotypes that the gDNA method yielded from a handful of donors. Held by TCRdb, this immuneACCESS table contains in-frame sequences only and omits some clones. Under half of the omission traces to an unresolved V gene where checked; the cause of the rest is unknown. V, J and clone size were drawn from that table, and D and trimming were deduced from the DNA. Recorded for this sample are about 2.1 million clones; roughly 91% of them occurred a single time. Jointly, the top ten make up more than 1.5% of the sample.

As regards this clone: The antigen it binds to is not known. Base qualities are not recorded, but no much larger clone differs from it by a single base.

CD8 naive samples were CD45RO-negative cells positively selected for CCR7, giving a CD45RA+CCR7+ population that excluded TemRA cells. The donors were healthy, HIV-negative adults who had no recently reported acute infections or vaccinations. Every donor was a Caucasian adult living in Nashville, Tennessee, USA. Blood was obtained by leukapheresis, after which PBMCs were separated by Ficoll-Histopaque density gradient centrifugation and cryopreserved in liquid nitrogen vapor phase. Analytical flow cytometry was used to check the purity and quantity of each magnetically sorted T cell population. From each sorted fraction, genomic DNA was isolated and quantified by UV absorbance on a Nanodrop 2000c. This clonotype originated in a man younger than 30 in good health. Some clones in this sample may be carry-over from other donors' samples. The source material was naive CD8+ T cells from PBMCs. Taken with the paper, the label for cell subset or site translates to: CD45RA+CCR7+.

The bases are TGTGCCAGCAGCTTAAAGTCCGGGACAGCAAATGAAAAACTGTTTTTT. This translates into CASSLKSGTANEKLFF. Recombination connected TRBV7-8 to TRBJ1-4; 7 middle bases align to TRBD1. The germline V and J ends show losses of 2 bases and 5 bases respectively, and no gene match explains 8 bases of the junction. Via the germline V gene, CDR1 is SGHVS and CDR2 FQNEAQ. The CDR3 measures 16 amino acids from cysteine to phenylalanine. Only the CDR3 region is kept as DNA, spanning 48 bases read in frame from base 1.